These T cell receptor beta chains were read from a single sample in a study of T cell responses to AZD1222 COVID-19 vaccine. Sequenced by immunoSEQ multiplex PCR; TCRdb stores in-frame clones only, minus some. The table lists about 85,000 clones, 85% of them singletons, with 4.5% in the top ten. The sequencing used peripheral blood, collected 28 days after the second AZD1222 dose. The receptors were gathered from an adult who received the AZD1222 COVID-19 vaccine. The CDR3 runs from the conserved cysteine through the conserved F or W. A D gene is named only where the DNA matches it firmly. For some rows the clone size is stated as once, few or many, or as a class when expanded; others skip it.

V: TRBV5-1; D: TRBD2; J: TRBJ2-1; size: once; DNA: TGCGCCAGCAGCTTCTCGACTAGCGGATACAATGAGCAGTTCTTC; CDR3: CASSFSTSGYNEQFF
V: TRBV7-3; D: .; J: TRBJ2-7; size: .; DNA: TGTGCCAGCAGCTTAAGTTCCGGGAGCTCCTACGAGCAGTACTTC; CDR3: CASSLSSGSSYEQYF
V: TRBV2; D: .; J: TRBJ2-5; size: .; DNA: TGTGCCAGCAGTGAGTCCGGGGCGGAGACCCAGTACTTC; CDR3: CASSESGAETQYF
V: TRBV11-3; D: .; J: TRBJ2-5; size: .; DNA: TGTGCCAGCAGCCGAGACAGGCAAGAGACCCAGTACTTC; CDR3: CASSRDRQETQYF
V: TRBV5-6; D: .; J: TRBJ1-1; size: once; DNA: TGTGCCAGCAGCGGGGGAAGACCGGACACTGAAGCTTTCTTT; CDR3: CASSGGRPDTEAFF
V: TRBV7-6; D: .; J: TRBJ2-7; size: few; DNA: TGTGCCAGCAGCTTAGGCGCGCCCTACGAGCAGTACTTC; CDR3: CASSLGAPYEQYF
V: TRBV2; D: .; J: TRBJ1-2; size: .; DNA: TGTGCCAGCAGTCAAGAGCTCATCTATGGCTACACCTTC; CDR3: CASSQELIYGYTF
V: TRBV19; D: TRBD2; J: TRBJ2-2; size: .; DNA: TGTGCCAGTAGTATTTGGAGGGGGCTAGCGGGATCGGCCGGGGAGCTGTTTTTT; CDR3: CASSIWRGLAGSAGELFF
V: TRBV15; D: TRBD1; J: TRBJ1-4; size: .; DNA: TGTGCCACCAGCAGGGGACAGATAGAAAAACTGTTTTTT; CDR3: CATSRGQIEKLFF
V: TRBV24-1; D: .; J: TRBJ1-2; size: .; DNA: TGTGCCACCAGTGACCCTTCAGGGATGCTCCATGGCTACACCTTC; CDR3: CATSDPSGMLHGYTF